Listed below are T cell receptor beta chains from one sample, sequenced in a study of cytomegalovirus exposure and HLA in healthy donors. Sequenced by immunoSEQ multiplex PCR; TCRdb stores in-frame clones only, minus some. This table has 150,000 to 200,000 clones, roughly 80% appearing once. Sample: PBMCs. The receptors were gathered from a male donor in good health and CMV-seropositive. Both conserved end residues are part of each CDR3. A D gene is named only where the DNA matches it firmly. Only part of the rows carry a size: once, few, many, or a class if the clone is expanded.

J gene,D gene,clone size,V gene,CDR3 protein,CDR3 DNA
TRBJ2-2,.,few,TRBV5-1,CASKDSDTGELFF,TGCGCCAGCAAAGACAGCGACACCGGGGAGCTGTTTTTT
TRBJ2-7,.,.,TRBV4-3,CASSLRRAEGNEQYF,TGCGCCAGCAGCCTTCGGAGGGCCGAGGGAAACGAGCAGTACTTC
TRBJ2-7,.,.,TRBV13,CASRAAYEQYF,TGTGCCAGCAGAGCCGCCTACGAGCAGTACTTC
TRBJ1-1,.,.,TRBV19,CASSMHGGMNTEAFF,TGTGCCAGTAGTATGCATGGGGGGATGAACACTGAAGCTTTCTTT
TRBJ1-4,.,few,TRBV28,CASARLENEKLFF,TGTGCCAGTGCGAGACTCGAGAATGAAAAACTGTTTTTT
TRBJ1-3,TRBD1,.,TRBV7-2,CASSLVDRGRGPSGNTIYF,TGTGCCAGCAGCTTAGTAGACAGGGGACGAGGTCCCTCTGGAAACACCATATATTTT
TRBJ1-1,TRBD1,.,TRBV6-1,CASREEMTGTSTEAFF,TGTGCCAGCAGGGAAGAAATGACAGGGACCTCCACTGAAGCTTTCTTT
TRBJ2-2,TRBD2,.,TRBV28,CASSLVPLRGVNTGELFF,TGTGCCAGCAGTTTAGTGCCGCTACGGGGGGTGAACACCGGGGAGCTGTTTTTT
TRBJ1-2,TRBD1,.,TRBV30,CAWTRQGTNYGYTF,TGTGCCTGGACCCGACAGGGAACAAACTATGGCTACACCTTC
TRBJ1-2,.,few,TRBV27,CASRYNRESGYTF,TGTGCCAGCAGATACAACAGGGAATCGGGCTACACCTTC
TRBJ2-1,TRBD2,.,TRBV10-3,CAISVGTSEHNEQFF,TGTGCCATCAGTGTGGGGACTAGCGAACACAATGAGCAGTTCTTC
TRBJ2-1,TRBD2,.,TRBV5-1,CASTLTSGSYNEQFF,TGCGCCAGCACCTTAACTAGCGGGTCGTACAATGAGCAGTTCTTC
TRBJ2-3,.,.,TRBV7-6,CASSLEASGGLSTDTQYF,TGTGCCAGCAGCTTAGAGGCTTCGGGGGGCCTTAGCACAGATACGCAGTATTTT
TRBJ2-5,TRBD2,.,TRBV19,CASRPLAGGETQYF,TGTGCCAGTAGACCCCTAGCGGGGGGGGAGACCCAGTACTTC
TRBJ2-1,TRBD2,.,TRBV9,CASSVEASGAGEQFF,TGTGCCAGCAGCGTAGAAGCTAGCGGGGCGGGGGAGCAGTTCTTC
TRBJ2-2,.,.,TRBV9,CASSVREPDTGELFF,TGTGCCAGCAGCGTAAGGGAGCCGGACACCGGGGAGCTGTTTTTT
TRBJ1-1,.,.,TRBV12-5,CASGLPGNTEAFF,TGTGCTAGTGGTTTGCCCGGGAACACTGAAGCTTTCTTT
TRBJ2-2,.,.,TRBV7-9,CASTLLGSVGTGELFF,TGTGCCAGCACCCTTTTGGGGAGTGTGGGCACCGGGGAGCTGTTTTTT
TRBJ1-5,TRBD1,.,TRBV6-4,CASSGTGDSNQPQHF,TGTGCCAGCAGCGGGACAGGTGATAGCAATCAGCCCCAGCATTTT
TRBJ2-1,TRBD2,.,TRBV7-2,CASSLYRGAYNEQFF,TGTGCCAGCAGCTTATATCGGGGGGCCTACAATGAGCAGTTCTTC